The 32 T cell receptor beta chains presented below share a single source sample, sequenced in a study of CD8 T cells in ankylosing spondylitis. Using its own MiXCR run on the 5' RACE reads, TCRdb lists one record per CDR3 protein. The table records about 130,000 distinct CDR3 sequences, roughly an eighth of them present only once. What was sequenced was blood, either unsorted or a sorted T cell fraction (not recorded which). These receptors were taken from a female donor with ankylosing spondylitis or in good health (not recorded which).

Only a few counts were recorded for this clonotype. The J gene is TRBJ2-1, the V gene TRBV19; tentative D call: TRBD2 (6 bases). Trimming removed 7 bases from V and 2 bases from J, with 15 bases in between. CDR3 length: 15 residues. The germline gives CDR1 LNHDA, CDR2 SQIVND (reference sequence). Here the CDR3 reads CASTPGSTPYNEQFF. The CDR3 nucleotides are TGTGCCAGTACTCCCGGGAGTACCCCCTACAATGAGCAGTTCTTC.

This clonotype came up many times. The V and J genes are TRBV10-2 and TRBJ2-3, with D tentatively TRBD1 (6 bases). Germline assignment: CDR1 WSHSY and CDR2 SAAADI. V was trimmed by 8 bases and J by 5 bases, leaving 23 bases between them. CDR3 length: 16 residues. CDR3 coding DNA: TGCGCCAGCTACCCGGATGAGGGGGTTAGGGGAGATACGCAGTATTTT. Protein sequence: CASYPDEGVRGDTQYF.

The V call is TRBV29-1, the J call TRBJ2-5; a possible D gene is TRBD1 (6 bases). V was clipped by 1 base and J by 4 bases, with 13 bases between them. Germline V gene lookup returns CDR1 SQVTM and CDR2 ANQGSEA. This CDR3 has 14 residues. DNA of the CDR3: TGCAGCGTTGAAGGGGCAGGGGCTGGAGAGACCCAGTACTTC. It encodes CSVEGAGAGETQYF.

The chain has TRBV5-1 and TRBJ1-2; D is uncertain. There are 16 residues in the CDR3. Per germline, CDR1 SGHRS and CDR2 YFSETQ. Between the trimmed V and J ends, which lost 3 bases and 0 bases, there was a span of 15 bases. The CDR3: CASSSTSDITNYGYTF. The CDR3 region has the DNA TGCGCCAGCAGCTCGACCTCAGATATCACTAACTATGGCTACACCTTC.

This clonotype was detected a few times. The genes are TRBV24-1 and TRBJ2-1; 9 bases line up with TRBD1. The ends lost 0 bases at V and 8 bases at J; junction bases unmatched: 4. CDR1 is KGHDR and CDR2 is SFDVKD in the germline V gene. The CDR3 loop spans 15 amino acids. This CDR3 is CATSDLSNRGHEQFF. CDR3 nucleotides: TGTGCCACCAGTGATTTGTCTAACAGGGGGCATGAGCAGTTCTTC.

The table lists this clonotype with a few counts. The chain carries TRBV11-2 and TRBJ1-1, with 10 bases identical to TRBD1. Per the germline V gene, CDR1 is SGHAT and CDR2 is FQNNGV. The length of the CDR3 is 15 residues. V trimming: 5 bases; J trimming: 1 base; junction bases outside the gene matches: 4. The CDR3 DNA sequence: TGTGCCAGCAGCCCGGGACAGGGGAAGAACACTGAAGCTTTCTTT. It translates to CASSPGQGKNTEAFF.

This clonotype came up a few times. The chain links TRBV20-1 to TRBJ2-3; D may be TRBD2 (5 bases). This CDR3 has 13 residues. Deletions cut 6 bases from V and 5 bases from J, with 15 bases between. In germline, CDR1 is DFQATT, CDR2 SNEGSKA (reference sequence). The CDR3 DNA follows: TGCAGTGCCACCGGGGTCAAAATAGATACGCAGTATTTT. Translation: CSATGVKIDTQYF.

At least ten counts were recorded for this clonotype. V gene TRBV6-1 combines with J gene TRBJ1-1; a possible D gene is TRBD1 (6 bases). The germline V gene encodes CDR1 MNHNS and CDR2 SASEGT. With 5 bases removed from V and 1 base from J, the gap between germline ends came to 11 bases. The CDR3 spans 14 residues. The CDR3 reads CASSRLGGNTEAFF. The CDR3 DNA follows: TGTGCCAGCAGTCGATTAGGGGGGAACACTGAAGCTTTCTTT.

This clonotype has just a few counts. The rearrangement uses TRBV20-1 and TRBJ1-1; 7 nucleotides line up with TRBD1. Per germline, CDR1 DFQATT and CDR2 SNEGSKA (reference sequence). Trimming removed 1 base from V and 5 bases from J; junction bases left unmatched: 7. The length of the CDR3 is 14 residues. CDR3 sequence reads: CSARGIQGTTEAFF. The CDR3 bases are TGCAGTGCTAGAGGAATACAGGGGACGACTGAAGCTTTCTTT.

The sample holds many counts of this clonotype. V is TRBV5-6 and J is TRBJ1-4; the match to TRBD1 covers 11 bases. Germline CDR1 is SGHDT and CDR2 is YYEEEE. CDR3 length: 17 residues. Trimming at V came to 4 bases and at J to 4 bases, leaving 9 bases not matched to a gene. The CDR3 DNA reads TGTGCCAGCAGCGAAAGGGGGACAGGGGGAATTAATGAAAAACTGTTTTTT. It codes for CASSERGTGGINEKLFF.

This clonotype was seen a handful of times. The rearrangement links TRBV15 to TRBJ2-5, with TRBD1 as a possible D gene (6 bases). The ends were cut back, 4 bases at V and 4 bases at J, with 16 bases in the middle. The CDR3 has 15 residues. Looked up from germline, CDR1 is LNHNV and CDR2 is YYDKDF (reference sequence). CDR3 amino acids: CATSTDSGPLETQYF. The CDR3 DNA sequence: TGTGCCACCAGCACGGACAGTGGCCCCCTAGAGACCCAGTACTTC. The full variable domain, its missing parts supplied by reference TRBV15 and TRBJ2-5, is DAMVIQNPRYQVTQFGKPVTLSCSQTLNHNVMYWYQQKSSQAPKLLFHYYDKDFNNEADTPDNFQSRRPNTSFCFLDIRSPGLGDTAMYLCATSTDSGPLETQYFGPGTRLLVL.

The V call is TRBV3-1, the J call TRBJ2-5; 12 bases are a match to TRBD2. The CDR3 length is 16 residues. V was pared by 1 base and J by 6 bases, with 6 bases of the junction left unmatched. From germline, CDR1 is LGHDT and CDR2 YNNKEL (reference sequence). The CDR3 nucleotides are TGTGCCAGCAGCCAAGGTTCTAGCGGGGGGGCCAAGACCCAGTACTTC. This translates into CASSQGSSGGAKTQYF.

Many counts were recorded for this clonotype. This rearrangement joins TRBV20-1 to TRBJ2-7; 9 bases are shared with TRBD2. After removal of 0 bases from V and 0 bases from J, the junction contained 3 bases not matched to a gene. There are 15 residues in the CDR3. Germline CDR1 DFQATT, CDR2 SNEGSKA (reference sequence). The CDR3 protein is CSARDQREASYEQYF. The CDR3, as DNA: TGCAGTGCTAGAGACCAGCGGGAGGCCTCCTACGAGCAGTACTTC.

The chain joins TRBV29-1 to TRBJ2-5, with D perhaps matching TRBD1 (5 bases). V was pared by 8 bases and J by 2 bases, with 15 bases between. The CDR3 is 13 residues long. From germline, CDR1 is SQVTM and CDR2 ANQGSEA. The CDR3 DNA is TGCAGCTCAAACTCGGACATACAAGAGACCCAGTACTTC. Its protein is CSSNSDIQETQYF. Drawing the rest from reference TRBV29-1 and TRBJ2-5, the complete variable domain is SAVISQKPSRDICQRGTSLTIQCQVDSQVTMMFWYRQQPGQSLTLIATANQGSEATYESGFVIDKFPISRPNLTFSTLTVSNMSPEDSSIYLCSSNSDIQETQYFGPGTRLLVL.

The sample holds many counts of this clonotype. V and J are TRBV7-8 and TRBJ1-2; a weak D match, TRBD1 (6 bases). The CDR3 totals 12 residues. Germline CDR1 reads SGHVS; CDR2 reads FQNEAQ. Trimming cost V 1 base and J 8 bases, with 8 bases left between them. The CDR3 coding sequence is TGTGCCAGCAGCTTAGATAGGGGGGGCTACACCTTC. Translation gives CASSLDRGGYTF. Based on the CDR3 plus reference TRBV7-8 and TRBJ1-2, the full variable domain is GAGVSQSPRYKVAKRGQDVALRCDPISGHVSLFWYQQALGQGPEFLTYFQNEAQLDKSGLPSDRFFAERPEGSVSTLKIQRTQQEDSAVYLCASSLDRGGYTFGSGTRLTVV.

This clonotype was picked up many times. The chain carries TRBV10-3 and TRBJ2-7, with 11 nucleotides matching TRBD2. Germline CDR1 is ENHRY and CDR2 is SYGVKD. The CDR3 extends over 15 amino acids. Losses at the gene ends were 5 bases for V and 3 bases for J; bases not matched to a gene: 6. The CDR3 nucleotides read TGTGCCATCAGTTCCGGGACTAGCGGTATCTACGAGCAGTACTTC. Translation gives CAISSGTSGIYEQYF.

This clonotype was detected ten times or more. The chain couples TRBV19 to TRBJ2-3; D call uncertain. There are 13 residues in the CDR3. Trimming removed 0 bases from V and 3 bases from J, with 4 bases in between. Germline V gene data show CDR1 as LNHDA and CDR2 as SQIVND (reference sequence). DNA of the CDR3: TGTGCCAGTAGTATAGAATGGACAGATACGCAGTATTTT. It is translated as CASSIEWTDTQYF.

In this sample, this clonotype turned up a few times. The gene calls are TRBV7-3 and TRBJ2-7; no clear D. V was trimmed by 2 bases and J by 4 bases, leaving 12 bases between them. The CDR3 runs 14 residues. In germline, CDR1 is SGHTA, CDR2 FQGTGA. The CDR3 nucleotides are TGTGCCAGCAGCTTATCCCACGGACGGTACGAGCAGTACTTC. Its translation is CASSLSHGRYEQYF. Looking up the rest from reference TRBV7-3 and TRBJ2-7 gives the full variable domain: GAGVSQTPSNKVTEKGKYVELRCDPISGHTALYWYRQSLGQGPEFLIYFQGTGAADDSGLPNDRFFAVRPEGSVSTLKIQRTERGDSAVYLCASSLSHGRYEQYFGPGTRLTVT.

This clonotype turned up a few times. V is TRBV3-1 and J is TRBJ2-1; TRBD1 aligns across 9 bases. The germline gives CDR1 LGHDT, CDR2 YNNKEL (reference sequence). V shed 6 bases and J 5 bases; nucleotides not matched to a gene: 5. The CDR3 has 14 residues. In nucleotides, the CDR3 is TGTGCCAGCAGTAGACAGGGGGGGAACAATGAGCAGTTCTTC. It yields the protein CASSRQGGNNEQFF.

There are many counts of this clonotype. The chain recombines TRBV12-3 or TRBV12-4 with TRBJ1-5, with D maybe TRBD1 (5 bases). This CDR3 has 15 amino acids. V was pared by 6 bases and J by 1 base, with 13 bases between. Written as DNA, the CDR3 is TGTGCCAGCAGCCCCTCAGGGCAAAGCAATCAGCCCCAGCATTTT. This codes for CASSPSGQSNQPQHF.

In regard to this clonotype: A read error may be the cause here, since a much bigger clone is one base away. The chain couples TRBV24-1 to TRBJ2-5; no clear D. The V gene lost 3 bases and the J gene lost 3 bases, with 7 bases spanning the gap. The CDR3 runs 13 residues. Germline V gives CDR1 KGHDR, CDR2 SFDVKD. The CDR3 is CATSDAVEETQYF. CDR3 bases: TGTGCCACCAGTGATGCTGTAGAAGAGACCCAGTACTTC.

The chain employs TRBV3-1 and TRBJ2-2, with TRBD2 matching over 9 bases. The V segment lost 4 bases and the J segment 5 bases; nucleotides outside the gene matches: 8. The CDR3 extends over 16 amino acids. CDR1 is LGHDT and CDR2 is YNNKEL in the germline V gene (reference sequence). The CDR3 region has the DNA TGTGCCAGCAGCCCTTCTGGCGGGAGGGGAACCGGGGAGCTGTTTTTT. Protein: CASSPSGGRGTGELFF.

This clonotype was observed a handful of times. This chain links TRBV5-1 with TRBJ1-6; 10 nucleotides agree with TRBD1. From germline, CDR1 is SGHRS and CDR2 YFSETQ. The J segment lost 3 bases and the V segment lost 4 bases, leaving 1 base of the junction unmatched. CDR3 length: 15 residues. The CDR3 spells CASSGQGGYNSPLHF. Here the CDR3 DNA reads TGCGCCAGCAGCGGACAGGGGGGCTATAATTCACCCCTCCACTTT.

There are a few counts of this clonotype. The chain has TRBV7-8 and TRBJ2-7; the D is unclear. Germline loops: CDR1 SGHVS, CDR2 FQNEAQ. The CDR3 has 12 residues. V shed 2 bases and J shed 2 bases, with 4 bases lying between them. The CDR3 nucleotides read TGTGCCAGCAGCTTATGGACCTACGAGCAGTACTTC. Amino acids: CASSLWTYEQYF.

This clonotype was seen a handful of times. The rearrangement links TRBV10-3 to TRBJ2-2, with 8 bases matching TRBD2. The CDR3 has 16 residues. The junction had 7 bases not matched to a gene; V was cut back by 3 bases and J by 4 bases. Germline CDR1 reads ENHRY; CDR2 reads SYGVKD. The CDR3 sequence: CAISEAAGAVTGELFF. Written as DNA, the CDR3 is TGTGCCATCAGTGAAGCAGCGGGAGCGGTCACCGGGGAGCTGTTTTTT.

There are many counts of this clonotype. The chain links TRBV5-1 to TRBJ2-5; D possibly corresponds to TRBD2 (6 bases). The germline CDR1 and CDR2 sequences are SGHRS and YFSETQ. Trimming shortened V by 2 bases and J by 1 base, and 9 bases separated the two germline ends. This CDR3 spans 14 amino acids. The CDR3 DNA is TGCGCCAGCAGCTTAAAAGCGGGCCAAGAGACCCAGTACTTC. Protein: CASSLKAGQETQYF.

This clonotype has more than one count but fewer than ten. V and J are TRBV20-1 and TRBJ1-1, with 8 nucleotides matching TRBD1. The trim removed 3 bases at V and 3 bases at J, leaving 9 bases unmatched. This CDR3 spans 15 amino acids. Germline V gives CDR1 DFQATT, CDR2 SNEGSKA (reference sequence). CDR3 DNA sequence: TGCAGTGCTAGTAGGGCAGGGGGCGCTTACACTGAAGCTTTCTTT. Its translation: CSASRAGGAYTEAFF.

The V gene is TRBV7-9, the J gene TRBJ1-3, with TRBD1 matching 9 bases. The trim removed 5 bases at V and 3 bases at J, leaving 5 bases unmatched. Germline CDR1 and CDR2: SEHNR and FQNEAQ (reference sequence). This CDR3 contains 15 residues. The CDR3 spells CASSSGQGYGNTIYF. The CDR3 DNA reads as TGTGCCAGCAGCAGCGGACAGGGGTATGGAAACACCATATATTTT. The full variable domain, with the rest looked up from reference TRBV7-9 and TRBJ1-3, is DTGVSQNPRHKITKRGQNVTFRCDPISEHNRLYWYRQTLGQGPEFLTYFQNEAQLEKSRLLSDRFSAERPKGSFSTLEIQRTEQGDSAMYLCASSSGQGYGNTIYFGEGSWLTVV.

The V call is TRBV18, the J call TRBJ1-1; D is undetermined. The V end was cut by 4 bases, the J end by 4 bases, with 10 bases between. This CDR3 spans 13 amino acids. Looked up from germline, CDR1 is KGHSH and CDR2 is LQKENI. CDR3 residues: CASSQADFTEAFF. In nucleotides, the CDR3 is TGTGCCAGCTCACAGGCCGATTTCACTGAAGCTTTCTTT.

This clonotype came up a few times. The chain recombines TRBV19 with TRBJ1-4; a possible D gene is TRBD1 (5 bases). The CDR3 totals 17 residues. CDR1 LNHDA and CDR2 SQIVND come from the germline V gene (reference sequence). The V end was cut by 6 bases, the J end by 8 bases, with 25 bases between. CDR3 sequence (DNA): TGTGCCAGTAGCCCATTAAGCCGGGGCTACCTCAACGAAAAACTGTTTTTT. Protein product: CASSPLSRGYLNEKLFF.

This clonotype has a single count. Since a much larger clone is just one base distant, this may be a read error. The J gene is TRBJ2-3, the V gene TRBV15; D gene ambiguous. This CDR3 spans 15 amino acids. The germline V gene encodes CDR1 LNHNV and CDR2 YYDKDF (reference sequence). V was pared by 4 bases and J by 3 bases, with 14 bases between. In DNA form, the CDR3 reads TGTGCCACCAGCACCAAGGCATTGGGGACAGATACGCAGTATTTT. This codes for CATSTKALGTDTQYF.

This clonotype was seen ten or more times. The gene calls are TRBV5-1 and TRBJ1-1; D is unclear. CDR3 length equals 14 residues. Germline lookup yields CDR1 SGHRS and CDR2 YFSETQ. V lost 3 bases, J lost 1 base, and 10 bases lay in between. The CDR3 bases are TGCGCCAGCAGCTCGGCAACAGCGAACACTGAAGCTTTCTTT. Residues: CASSSATANTEAFF.